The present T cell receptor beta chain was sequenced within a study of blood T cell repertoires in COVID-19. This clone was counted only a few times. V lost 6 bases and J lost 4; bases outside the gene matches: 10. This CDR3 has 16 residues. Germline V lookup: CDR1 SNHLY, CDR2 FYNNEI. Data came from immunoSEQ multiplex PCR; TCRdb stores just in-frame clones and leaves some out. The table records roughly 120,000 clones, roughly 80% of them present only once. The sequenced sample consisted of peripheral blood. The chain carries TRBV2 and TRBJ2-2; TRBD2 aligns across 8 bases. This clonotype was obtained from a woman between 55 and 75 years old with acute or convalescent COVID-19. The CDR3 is CASSVIGLASTGELFF. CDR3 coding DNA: TGTGCCAGCAGCGTCATAGGACTAGCCTCCACCGGGGAGCTGTTTTTT.